This section outlines one T cell receptor beta chain sequence together with its context. Its target is not known. The CDR3 consists of 13 residues. From germline, CDR1 is MGHRA and CDR2 YSYEKL. V was trimmed by 5 bases and J by 1 base, leaving 5 bases between them. This specimen belongs to a study of molecular identifiers for immune sequencing clone quantification. General study findings and limits: A shared barcode on identical TCR molecules could lead to underestimated sizes for highly expanded clones.

From the PCR reads, TCRdb called clonotypes with MiXCR, one entry per CDR3 protein. The profile covers 60,000 to 70,000 distinct CDR3 sequences, with around a sixth appearing a single time and under 1.5% taken by the ten largest. Using 10%, 30% or 50% RNA, naive CD8 libraries were derived from approximately 22,000 to 940,000 sorted cells. The sample taken for sequencing was naive CD8+ T cells from blood, with Jurkat cell RNA spiked in. Subset given: FACS-sorted CD8+CD4-CCR7+CD45RA+ naive T cells. The TCR comes from a human donor in good health. Some libraries in this study had Jurkat cell RNA spiked in. The rearrangement links TRBV4-1 to TRBJ2-2; D uncertain. As DNA, the CDR3 is TGCGCCAGCAGCGAGAGGAACACCGGGGAGCTGTTTTTT. Protein product: CASSERNTGELFF.